Below, 25 T cell receptor beta chains from the same sample are listed, as sequenced in a study of cytomegalovirus exposure and HLA in healthy donors. PCR primers comprised 60 Vbeta and 13 Jbeta primers. Libraries were prepared by immunoSEQ multiplex PCR; TCRdb keeps only in-frame clonotypes and omits some of them. The listing contains roughly 79,000 clones. The sample consisted of PBMCs. The receptors were sampled from a man aged 30 to 45 in good health and CMV-seronegative.

The rearrangement uses TRBV5-6 and TRBJ2-2; TRBD2 matches 11 bases. The trim removed 4 bases at V and 7 bases at J, leaving 3 bases unmatched. The CDR3 totals 14 residues. Germline values: CDR1 SGHDT, CDR2 YYEEEE. This CDR3 reads CASSRLAGSGELFF. The CDR3 DNA reads TGTGCCAGCAGCCGACTAGCGGGGAGCGGGGAGCTGTTTTTT.

The chain carries TRBV7-3 and TRBJ2-3; TRBD2 matches 12 bases. The CDR3 length is 15 residues. Germline V gives CDR1 SGHTA, CDR2 FQGTGA. The J segment lost 5 bases and the V segment lost 5 bases, leaving 5 bases of the junction unmatched. The DNA for the CDR3 is TGTGCCAGCAGCCCTAGCGGGAGGGCCGAAGATACGCAGTATTTT. This encodes CASSPSGRAEDTQYF.

The CDR3 bases are TGCAGCGTTGAGTTGACAGGCTCAGGTGAGCAGTTCTTC. Encoded protein: CSVELTGSGEQFF. This sequence joins TRBV29-1 and TRBJ2-1, with D maybe TRBD1 (6 bases). This CDR3 comprises 13 residues. Germline CDR1 SQVTM, CDR2 ANQGSEA. V gave up 3 bases and J gave up 9 bases, with 15 bases separating them.

The chain carries TRBV7-9 and TRBJ2-1; D might be TRBD1 (5 bases). CDR3 length: 13 residues. Trimming took off 2 bases at V and 7 bases at J, with 9 bases between the two ends. Germline V gene data show CDR1 as SEHNR and CDR2 as FQNEAQ (reference sequence). CDR3 coding DNA: TGTGCCAGCAGCTTATGGGCAGGGAATGAGCAGTTCTTC. The encoded protein is CASSLWAGNEQFF.

The CDR3 loop is CASSYTDSSYEQYF. In nucleotides, the CDR3 is TGCGCCAGCAGCTATACGGACAGTTCCTACGAGCAGTACTTC. The V gene is TRBV5-1, the J gene TRBJ2-7, with D perhaps matching TRBD1 (6 bases). V gave up 3 bases and J gave up 1 base, with 11 bases separating them. The CDR3 has 14 amino acids. Looked up from germline, CDR1 is SGHRS and CDR2 is YFSETQ.

V gene TRBV10-2 combines with J gene TRBJ1-2; D remains unclear. V was pared by 8 bases and J by 2 bases, with 9 bases between. This CDR3 contains 12 residues. Germline values: CDR1 WSHSY, CDR2 SAAADI. The CDR3 nucleotides are TGCGCCAGCGGGAGCATAAACTATGGCTACACCTTC. Encoded protein: CASGSINYGYTF.

The V call is TRBV7-3, the J call TRBJ1-1; a weak D match, TRBD1 (5 bases). CDR3 length: 12 residues. Deletions cut 8 bases from V and 1 base from J, with 8 bases between. The V gene's germline CDR1 is SGHTA and CDR2 FQGTGA. The CDR3: CASSGANTEAFF. The CDR3, as DNA: TGTGCCAGCTCTGGGGCGAACACTGAAGCTTTCTTT.

The chain links TRBV5-1 to TRBJ1-2; D is possibly TRBD1 (6 bases). This CDR3 has 14 amino acids. Germline V gives CDR1 SGHRS, CDR2 YFSETQ. Trimming removed 0 bases at V and 7 bases at J, with 13 bases between. The CDR3 here is CASSLAVQGPGYTF. The CDR3 DNA sequence: TGCGCCAGCAGCTTGGCCGTCCAGGGGCCTGGCTACACCTTC.

The CDR3 here is CASSLPQRGPPRTEQYF. The CDR3 DNA reads as TGTGCCAGCAGCTTACCTCAGCGGGGGCCGCCGAGGACGGAGCAGTACTTC. The chain couples TRBV11-1 to TRBJ2-7, with 8 bases matching TRBD2. This CDR3 spans 17 amino acids. CDR1 is SGHAT and CDR2 is FQDESV in the germline V gene (reference sequence). J was trimmed by 7 bases and V by 2 bases; bases with no gene match: 16.

The rearrangement joins TRBV9 to TRBJ2-7, with D perhaps TRBD2 (5 bases). CDR3 length equals 14 residues. From germline, CDR1 is SGDLS and CDR2 YYNGEE. Between the trimmed V and J ends, which lost 0 bases and 2 bases, there was a span of 9 bases. The CDR3 DNA reads TGTGCCAGCAGCGTAGAAGCGGAGACCTACGAGCAGTACTTC. Translation gives CASSVEAETYEQYF.

Points on this clone: The same CDR3 also results from other DNA sequences found in this sample. The V gene is TRBV5-6, the J gene TRBJ1-2; 8 nucleotides agree with TRBD1. The V gene's germline CDR1 is SGHDT and CDR2 YYEEEE. The CDR3 has 14 amino acids. The ends lost 4 bases at V and 1 base at J; junction bases unmatched: 3. The CDR3 DNA follows: TGTGCCAGCAGCCGCGGACAGGGTAACTATGGCTACACCTTC. This gives the protein CASSRGQGNYGYTF.

V usage is TRBV7-6 and J usage is TRBJ1-1; the match to TRBD1 covers 7 bases. J was trimmed by 5 bases and V by 5 bases; bases with no gene match: 8. The length of the CDR3 is 14 residues. Germline CDR1 reads SGHVS; CDR2 reads FNYEAQ. The CDR3 region has the DNA TGTGCCAGCAGCCCCCGACAGGGTTCAACTGAAGCTTTCTTT. As protein: CASSPRQGSTEAFF.

The chain has TRBV10-2 and TRBJ1-2, with D possibly being TRBD1 (5 bases). V was clipped by 7 bases and J by 8 bases, with 20 bases between them. The CDR3 loop spans 14 amino acids. Germline V gives CDR1 WSHSY, CDR2 SAAADI. In nucleotides, the CDR3 is TGCGCCAGCACTCCATTGGCGGGGGATGACGGCTACACCTTC. Protein product: CASTPLAGDDGYTF.

This chain links TRBV6-6 with TRBJ2-5, with D possibly matching TRBD2 (6 bases). The CDR3 loop spans 14 amino acids. CDR1 MNHNY and CDR2 SVGAGI come from the germline V gene (reference sequence). V lost 6 bases and J 5 bases, leaving 16 bases between the germline ends. CDR3 sequence (DNA): TGTGCCAGCAGCCCCCGGCCCCGGGGGGAGACCCAGTACTTC. Its translation: CASSPRPRGETQYF.

V gene TRBV19 combines with J gene TRBJ1-1; perhaps TRBD1 as D (6 bases). The germline V gene has CDR1 LNHDA and CDR2 SQIVND (reference sequence). The CDR3 extends over 16 amino acids. Between the trimmed V and J ends, which lost 7 bases and 4 bases, there was a span of 22 bases. The CDR3 reads CASIPTGLLSFTEAFF. The CDR3 DNA sequence: TGTGCCAGTATCCCGACAGGTCTATTGAGTTTCACTGAAGCTTTCTTT.

V and J are TRBV7-9 and TRBJ2-7, with 9 positions matching TRBD1. Germline V lookup: CDR1 SEHNR, CDR2 FQNEAQ (reference sequence). V lost 1 base to trimming and J lost 4 bases; unmatched junction nucleotides: 2. The CDR3 is 14 amino acids. CDR3 DNA: TGTGCCAGCAGCTTAGTGGGACAGGGTTACGAGCAGTACTTC. Residues: CASSLVGQGYEQYF.

This chain links TRBV5-1 with TRBJ2-2; 10 positions match TRBD2. This CDR3 has 17 residues. Per the germline V gene, CDR1 is SGHRS and CDR2 is YFSETQ. The trim removed 0 bases at V and 6 bases at J, leaving 8 bases unmatched. CDR3 protein: CASSLDLSGGIPGELFF. CDR3 in DNA: TGCGCCAGCAGCTTGGATCTTAGCGGGGGGATTCCCGGGGAGCTGTTTTTT.

The rearrangement links TRBV19 to TRBJ2-2, with D maybe TRBD1 (5 bases). Germline V gives CDR1 LNHDA, CDR2 SQIVND (reference sequence). The CDR3 runs 15 residues. The V and J ends lost 4 bases and 1 base respectively, with 10 bases between them. The CDR3 reads CASSSGRVNTGELFF. CDR3 DNA sequence: TGTGCCAGTAGTAGTGGCAGGGTGAACACCGGGGAGCTGTTTTTT.

This sequence joins TRBV10-2 and TRBJ2-5; TRBD2 matches at 9 bases. Germline V gene lookup returns CDR1 WSHSY and CDR2 SAAADI. V was clipped by 2 bases and J by 4 bases; unmatched bases: 8. The CDR3 loop spans 16 amino acids. CDR3 residues: CASSEGPRGGLETQYF. DNA of the CDR3: TGCGCCAGCAGTGAGGGCCCGCGGGGGGGCCTAGAGACCCAGTACTTC.

The genes are TRBV19 and TRBJ2-7; possible D gene TRBD2, 5 bases. The germline V gene encodes CDR1 LNHDA and CDR2 SQIVND (reference sequence). CDR3 length equals 13 residues. V was cut by 2 bases and J by 5 bases, with 10 bases left in between. CDR3 protein: CASSIYPGNEQYF. The DNA for the CDR3 is TGTGCCAGTAGTATATATCCGGGGAACGAGCAGTACTTC.

V usage is TRBV5-6 and J usage is TRBJ1-1, with D perhaps matching TRBD1 (5 bases). V lost 7 bases and J lost 4, with 17 bases in between. Germline values: CDR1 SGHDT, CDR2 YYEEEE. The CDR3 covers 14 residues. The CDR3 protein is CASGWGEGLTEAFF. CDR3 DNA sequence: TGTGCCAGCGGCTGGGGGGAGGGCCTCACTGAAGCTTTCTTT.

CDR3 nucleotide sequence: TGTGCCAGCAGCACCTATACTAGCGGGAGGGCCTACAATGAGCAGTTCTTC. This sequence encodes CASSTYTSGRAYNEQFF. The J gene is TRBJ2-1, the V gene TRBV7-9; 13 bases are a match to TRBD2. The length of the CDR3 is 17 residues. Germline trimming cut 5 bases from V and 2 bases from J; bases unmatched to any gene: 6. CDR1 is SEHNR and CDR2 is FQNEAQ in the germline V gene (reference sequence).

The rearrangement uses TRBV9 and TRBJ2-7; D is unresolved. CDR3 length equals 14 residues. Germline CDR1 is SGDLS and CDR2 is YYNGEE. V lost 0 bases, J lost 0 bases, and 7 bases lay in between. The CDR3 here is CASSVVSSSYEQYF. The CDR3 DNA follows: TGTGCCAGCAGCGTAGTTAGCAGCTCCTACGAGCAGTACTTC. Combining the CDR3 with reference TRBV9 and TRBJ2-7 gives the whole variable domain DSGVTQTPKHLITATGQRVTLRCSPRSGDLSVYWYQQSLDQGLQFLIQYYNGEERAKGNILERFSAQQFPDLHSELNLSSLELGDSALYFCASSVVSSSYEQYFGPGTRLTVT.

In the case of this clone: The DNA is left out, because the CDR3 cannot be placed on it with certainty; the CDR3 is given as TCRdb lists it. The rearrangement links TRBV21-1 to TRBJ2-2; the D segment call TRBD2 is taken from the table without a DNA check. TRBV21-1 is listed as a pseudogene. Both ends counted, the CDR3 spans 14 residues. The CDR3 is CASVAGGNTGELFF.

With respect to this clone: The junction and the germline gene differ at one end; a read error may be behind it. This sequence joins TRBV9 and TRBJ2-1; TRBD1 matches at 8 bases. This CDR3 is 11 amino acids long. Germline V gene data show CDR1 as SGDLS and CDR2 as YYNGEE. DNA of the CDR3: TGTGCCAGCAGCTCCAACAGGGGGGAAGTCTTC. It yields the protein CASSSNRGEVF.